Following are 10 T cell receptor beta chains from one sample sequenced in a study of T-cell memory formation after mild COVID-19. Each CDR3 protein is one row after TCRdb ran MiXCR on the 5' RACE reads. The sample has 350,000 to 550,000 distinct CDR3 sequences; 15% to 20% are singletons. Sequenced material: PBMCs or a T cell subset sorted from them (not recorded which). These receptors were collected from a man between 18 and 35 years old who had mild COVID-19 (a few samples of this study predate the infection). Cell type and time point are not known.

This sequence joins TRBV10-3 and TRBJ2-7; D gene unclear. The CDR3 consists of 13 residues. From germline, CDR1 is ENHRY and CDR2 SYGVKD. V shed 2 bases and J shed 3 bases, with 8 bases lying between them. This CDR3 is CAISENTNYEQYF. CDR3 nucleotides: TGTGCCATCAGTGAGAACACCAACTACGAGCAGTACTTC.

The chain carries TRBV29-1 and TRBJ1-2; no firm D call. The CDR3 is 10 residues long. In germline, CDR1 is SQVTM, CDR2 ANQGSEA. Trimming cost V 2 bases and J 6 bases, with 4 bases left between them. CDR3 DNA: TGCAGCGTTGAACGGGATGGCTACACCTTC. Protein product: CSVERDGYTF.

To note about this clonotype: With a much larger clone just one base away, this may be a read error. J is TRBJ2-1 and V is TRBV5-5; D is unresolved. Trimming removed 5 bases at V and 4 bases at J, with 4 bases between. Germline CDR1 is SGHKS and CDR2 is YYEKEE (reference sequence). CDR3 length equals 11 residues. CDR3 sequence reads: CASRQYNEQFF. The CDR3, as DNA: TGTGCCAGCAGGCAGTACAATGAGCAGTTCTTC.

This chain connects TRBV9 to TRBJ1-2, with D tentatively TRBD1 (5 bases). This CDR3 contains 15 residues. The V gene's germline CDR1 is SGDLS and CDR2 YYNGEE. Between the trimmed V and J ends, which lost 4 bases and 1 base, there was a span of 14 bases. Here the CDR3 reads CASSINQGINYGYTF. CDR3 nucleotide sequence: TGTGCCAGCAGCATAAACCAGGGAATTAACTATGGCTACACCTTC.

The gene calls are TRBV28 and TRBJ2-2; 7 nucleotides match TRBD1. J was trimmed by 6 bases and V by 5 bases; bases with no gene match: 24. This CDR3 contains 20 residues. The germline V gene has CDR1 MDHEN and CDR2 SYDVKM. DNA of the CDR3: TGTGCCAGCAGTCCCACCACCAGGACAGGTCATGCTTTTCCCGCCGGGGAGCTGTTTTTT. Protein sequence: CASSPTTRTGHAFPAGELFF.

A few counts support this clonotype. V is TRBV6-5 and J is TRBJ2-7; 8 nucleotides match TRBD2. Germline V CDR1 and CDR2: MNHEY, SVGAGI. There are 14 residues in the CDR3. After removal of 2 bases from V and 0 bases from J, the junction contained 0 bases not matched to a gene. The CDR3 DNA reads as TGTGCCAGCAGTTACAGCGGGAGCTCCTACGAGCAGTACGTC. Translating gives CASSYSGSSYEQYV.

This sequence joins TRBV29-1 and TRBJ2-1; TRBD1 or TRBD2 may be the D gene (5 bases each). V lost 7 bases, J lost 12 bases, and 16 bases lay in between. There are 11 residues in the CDR3. From germline, CDR1 is SQVTM and CDR2 ANQGSEA. The CDR3 here is CSAITGQGQFF. CDR3 DNA: TGCAGCGCAATTACGGGGCAGGGGCAGTTCTTC.

The rearrangement uses TRBV28 and TRBJ1-5; D not resolved. The CDR3 is made up of 15 amino acids. V was shortened by 5 bases and J by 0 bases, with 11 bases between the two germline ends. Germline V CDR1 and CDR2: MDHEN, SYDVKM. Here the CDR3 reads CASSPGINSNQPQHF. Here the CDR3 DNA reads TGTGCCAGCAGTCCTGGGATTAATAGCAATCAGCCCCAGCATTTT.

This sequence joins TRBV11-2 and TRBJ1-2; D not certain. V lost 5 bases to trimming and J lost 3 bases, with 22 bases between them. Germline-derived CDR1 and CDR2 are SGHAT and FQNNGV. This CDR3 has 17 residues. The CDR3 reads CASSQLSGRAAHYGYTF. The DNA of the CDR3 is TGTGCCAGCAGCCAGTTATCGGGTCGGGCGGCGCACTATGGCTACACCTTC.

Only one count was recorded for this clonotype. A much larger clone differs from this one at a single base, so this may be a read error. J is TRBJ2-5 and V is TRBV4-3; 7 bases are a match to TRBD1. The CDR3 covers 14 residues. With V trimmed by 5 bases and J by 0 bases, 3 bases remained unmatched. Germline values: CDR1 LGHNA, CDR2 YSLEER. CDR3 in DNA: TGCGCCAGCAGCAAGGGACAGTACCAAGAGACCCAGTACTTC. Protein: CASSKGQYQETQYF.